This entry lists 19 T cell receptor beta chains sequenced from one sample in a study of Ad26.COV2.S vaccination and SARS-CoV-2 variants. The treatment was: around 19 received Ad26.COV2.S at low or high dose, single or two shots; about 5 received placebo; per-sample allocation not given. Material that was analyzed had been drawn on day 63 after the first vaccine or placebo injection. Here immunoSEQ multiplex PCR was the method, and the copy in TCRdb shows in-frame clones only, minus some. The top ten hold approximately 2.2% of the sample, which has some 340,000 clones, around four fifths seen once. The starting material was peripheral blood, obtained in a trial of Ad26.COV2.S vaccine versus placebo. Every receptor here comes from a person between 18 and 60 years old who received the Ad26.COV2.S COVID-19 vaccine or a placebo.

With respect to this clone: The same CDR3 also results from other DNA sequences found in this sample. The J gene is TRBJ2-2, the V gene TRBV18; no clear D. CDR1 is KGHSH and CDR2 is LQKENI in the germline V gene. The V end lost 3 bases, the J end lost 2 bases, and 13 bases lay between the germline ends. The length of the CDR3 is 16 residues. This CDR3 is CASSPGRLANTGELFF. CDR3 nucleotide sequence: TGTGCCAGCTCACCGGGAAGATTGGCAAACACCGGGGAGCTGTTTTTT.

J is TRBJ2-2 and V is TRBV7-2; D possibly matches TRBD1 or TRBD2 (5 bases each). CDR1 and CDR2 (germline): SGHTA, FQGNSA. The CDR3 runs 19 residues. Trimming cost V 6 bases and J 1 base, with 24 bases left between them. The CDR3 here is CASRLRWSEGSRNTGELFF. The DNA for the CDR3 is TGTGCCAGCAGACTTAGGTGGTCCGAGGGGTCGCGGAACACCGGGGAGCTGTTTTTT.

The chain links TRBV5-1 to TRBJ2-1; D unresolved. The V gene lost 3 bases and the J gene lost 4 bases, with 5 bases spanning the gap. CDR1 is SGHRS, CDR2 YFSETQ, per germline. CDR3 length equals 12 residues. DNA for the CDR3: TGCGCCAGCAGCTCCGGTTACAATGAGCAGTTCTTC. Translation: CASSSGYNEQFF.

This chain connects TRBV10-2 to TRBJ1-3; tentatively, D is TRBD1 (6 bases). V shed 0 bases and J shed 3 bases, with 12 bases lying between them. Germline assignment: CDR1 WSHSY and CDR2 SAAADI. This CDR3 spans 16 amino acids. The CDR3 bases are TGCGCCAGCAGTGAGTCACCGGGGGCTGTTGGAAACACCATATATTTT. This encodes CASSESPGAVGNTIYF.

The J gene is TRBJ2-7, the V gene TRBV27, with D possibly matching TRBD2 (6 bases). Germline CDR1 reads MNHEY; CDR2 reads SMNVEV (reference sequence). There are 17 residues in the CDR3. Trimming took off 8 bases at V and 4 bases at J, with 27 bases between the two ends. CDR3 amino acids: CASSSPSGRRGGYEQYF. CDR3 DNA: TGTGCCAGCTCCAGTCCAAGTGGGCGACGGGGAGGATACGAGCAGTACTTC.

The chain joins TRBV28 to TRBJ2-1; D may be TRBD2 (5 bases). The CDR3 consists of 13 residues. Germline CDR1 is MDHEN and CDR2 is SYDVKM. With 3 bases removed from V and 9 bases from J, the gap between germline ends came to 12 bases. CDR3 sequence reads: CASSLLAQSEQFF. The CDR3 DNA reads TGTGCCAGCAGTTTGCTAGCTCAGAGTGAGCAGTTCTTC.

The CDR3 reads CASSQGTGKNNQPQHF. The CDR3 coding sequence is TGTGCCAGCAGCCAAGGGACAGGTAAAAACAATCAGCCCCAGCATTTT. This chain joins TRBV3-1 (or the pseudogene TRBV3-2) and TRBJ1-5; 7 nucleotides match TRBD1. Germline V lookup: CDR1 LGHDT, CDR2 YNNKEL (reference sequence). With 1 base clipped from V and 3 bases from J, the junction kept 6 bases outside the gene matches. The CDR3 runs 16 residues.

This sequence joins TRBV20-1 and TRBJ1-2, with a tentative D call TRBD1 (5 bases). CDR1 and CDR2 from the germline V gene are DFQATT and SNEGSKA (reference sequence). V lost 6 bases, J lost 4 bases, and 9 bases lay in between. The CDR3 contains 11 residues. In nucleotides, the CDR3 is TGCAGTGCATGGGGGGTCTATGGCTACACCTTC. Its protein is CSAWGVYGYTF.

V is TRBV6-5 and J is TRBJ2-1, with 11 bases aligning to TRBD2. The V segment lost 5 bases and the J segment 7 bases; nucleotides outside the gene matches: 7. CDR3 length equals 15 residues. Germline V gene lookup returns CDR1 MNHEY and CDR2 SVGAGI. CDR3 region: CASSRLAGWGNEQFF. In DNA form, the CDR3 reads TGTGCCAGCAGTCGACTAGCGGGGTGGGGTAATGAGCAGTTCTTC.

The genes are TRBV3-1 (or the pseudogene TRBV3-2) and TRBJ2-3, with 7 nucleotides matching TRBD1. With V trimmed by 3 bases and J by 6 bases, 3 bases remained unmatched. CDR1 and CDR2 (germline): LGHDT, YNNKEL (reference sequence). This CDR3 is built from 13 residues. The CDR3 nucleotides are TGTGCCAGCAGCCAGGGACAGTTTGATACGCAGTATTTT. As protein: CASSQGQFDTQYF.

The gene calls are TRBV3-1 (or the pseudogene TRBV3-2) and TRBJ1-1; D gene uncertain. This CDR3 contains 15 residues. From germline, CDR1 is LGHDT and CDR2 YNNKEL (reference sequence). Between the trimmed V and J ends, which lost 0 bases and 1 base, there was a span of 9 bases. The CDR3, as DNA: TGTGCCAGCAGCCAAGATACTAGCCCGAACACTGAAGCTTTCTTT. It encodes CASSQDTSPNTEAFF.

The V gene is TRBV11-2, the J gene TRBJ1-2; D not certain. V was pared by 5 bases and J by 8 bases, with 24 bases between. The CDR3 spans 16 residues. Germline V gene lookup returns CDR1 SGHAT and CDR2 FQNNGV. CDR3 residues: CASSRGSYNQAGGYTF. CDR3 DNA sequence: TGTGCCAGCAGCAGAGGCTCCTATAACCAGGCGGGGGGCTACACCTTC.

The chain links TRBV6-5 to TRBJ2-5, with 9 positions matching TRBD2. The CDR3 is 15 amino acids. Germline CDR1 reads MNHEY; CDR2 reads SVGAGI. With V trimmed by 7 bases and J by 6 bases, 12 bases remained unmatched. DNA of the CDR3: TGTGCCAGCATTTTCGCGGGGGGGCCCAGCCAGACCCAGTACTTC. It yields the protein CASIFAGGPSQTQYF.

The rearrangement joins TRBV19 to TRBJ2-6; D uncertain. This CDR3 has 16 residues. The V gene lost 3 bases and the J gene lost 1 base, with 10 bases spanning the gap. Germline CDR1 and CDR2: LNHDA and SQIVND (reference sequence). The CDR3: CASSIGLRSGANVLTF. CDR3 sequence (DNA): TGTGCCAGTAGTATTGGTTTGAGATCTGGGGCCAACGTCCTGACTTTC.

The chain is built from TRBV28 and TRBJ2-7; D unclear. The CDR3 loop spans 16 amino acids. V lost 5 bases and J 3 bases, leaving 20 bases between the germline ends. CDR1 is MDHEN, CDR2 SYDVKM, per germline. CDR3 DNA sequence: TGTGCCAGCAGTCCCCCCGTAGGGATAGGGTTCTACGAGCAGTACTTC. Protein product: CASSPPVGIGFYEQYF.

This clone was counted once. The gene calls are TRBV7-2 and TRBJ2-1, with D possibly matching TRBD1 (6 bases). Per germline, CDR1 SGHTA and CDR2 FQGNSA. The CDR3 has 13 residues. The ends were cut back, 4 bases at V and 5 bases at J, with 9 bases in the middle. The CDR3 protein is CASSSNRDNEQFF. The CDR3 nucleotides read TGTGCCAGCAGCTCCAACAGGGACAATGAGCAGTTCTTC.

Concerning this clone: Distinct nucleotide sequences in the sample also encode this CDR3. The chain uses TRBV12-3 or TRBV12-4 and TRBJ2-1; unclear D gene. The CDR3 extends over 11 amino acids. V was clipped by 5 bases and J by 3 bases, with 2 bases between them. The CDR3 here is CASSLYNEQFF. In DNA, the CDR3 is TGTGCCAGCAGTCTCTACAATGAGCAGTTCTTC.

The chain has TRBV11-2 and TRBJ2-7; 8 bases line up with TRBD1. The germline V gene has CDR1 SGHAT and CDR2 FQNNGV. The CDR3 consists of 15 residues. Losses at the gene ends were 5 bases for V and 3 bases for J; bases not matched to a gene: 9. CDR3 bases: TGTGCCAGCAGCACCTACAGGGGGTTCGACTACGAGCAGTACTTC. Translating gives CASSTYRGFDYEQYF. Based on the CDR3 plus reference TRBV11-2 and TRBJ2-7, the full variable domain is EAGVAQSPRYKIIEKRQSVAFWCNPISGHATLYWYQQILGQGPKLLIQFQNNGVVDDSQLPKDRFSAERLKGVDSTLKIQPAKLEDSAVYLCASSTYRGFDYEQYFGPGTRLTVT.

The chain uses TRBV11-1 and TRBJ2-5; tentatively, D is TRBD1 or TRBD2 (5 bases each). The length of the CDR3 is 15 residues. Trimming removed 2 bases from V and 7 bases from J, with 17 bases in between. Germline loops: CDR1 SGHAT, CDR2 FQDESV (reference sequence). The CDR3 DNA follows: TGTGCCAGCAGCTTATTAAAGGGACCCCTGGGGACCCAGTACTTC. Amino acids: CASSLLKGPLGTQYF.